This T cell receptor beta chain was profiled in a study of T cell repertoires in cytomegalovirus infection. Across the study: Shared public TCR beta signatures pointed to both CMV infection and a matching HLA type. Findings and limits, study-wide: In two of eight donors, the top clonotype was HLA-C-restricted CMV-specific. Identification of carriers of CMV plus the relevant HLA was performed using cumulative public TCR beta family frequency.

Comment on this clonotype: What it recognizes is unknown.

TCRdb re-analysed the reads in MiXCR, keeping a single row per CDR3 protein. The data contain 150,000 to 190,000 distinct CDR3 sequences, 20% to 30% of them singletons. This CDR3 is 16 amino acids long. The V gene's germline CDR1 is LNHNV and CDR2 YYDKDF (reference sequence). Trimming stripped 1 base from V and 0 bases from J, with 7 bases between. This chain links TRBV15 with TRBJ1-6; D ambiguous. Sequencing was carried out using PBMCs. This TCR came from a human donor in good health (CMV status not recorded). Some clones in this sample may be carry-over from other donors' samples. Written as DNA, the CDR3 is TGTGCCACCAGCAGAGGGATTAGCTCCTATAATTCACCCCTCCACTTT. Amino acid sequence: CATSRGISSYNSPLHF.